These 10 T cell receptor beta chains originate from one sample sequenced in a study of response to subunit inactivated influenza vaccine. From the RT-PCR reads, TCRdb called clonotypes with MiXCR, one entry per CDR3 protein. Of about 500,000 distinct CDR3 sequences in the sample, approximately 15% are singletons; the top ten hold less than 4%. Sample: CD4+ T cells sorted from PBMCs, taken roughly 24 months after vaccination. These receptors were collected from a man between 45 and 75 years old who received an inactivated influenza vaccine.

The chain has TRBV6-1 and TRBJ1-5, with 7 bases that match TRBD1. CDR1 and CDR2 (germline): MNHNS, SASEGT. With 5 bases clipped from V and 2 bases from J, the junction kept 6 bases outside the gene matches. The CDR3 runs 15 residues. This chain's CDR3 is CASSPGGLGNQPQHF. CDR3 nucleotides: TGTGCCAGCAGTCCAGGGGGTCTCGGCAATCAGCCCCAGCATTTT.

The V gene is TRBV11-2, the J gene TRBJ2-3; 11 positions match TRBD2. Per germline, CDR1 SGHAT and CDR2 FQNNGV. The CDR3 has 15 residues. Losses at the gene ends were 1 base for V and 7 bases for J; bases not matched to a gene: 4. The DNA for the CDR3 is TGTGCCAGCAGCTTAGCTAGCGGGAGGTTAAATACGCAGTATTTT. Its protein is CASSLASGRLNTQYF.

V is TRBV6-5 and J is TRBJ1-5; D is unclear. This CDR3 spans 13 amino acids. Germline V CDR1 and CDR2: MNHEY, SVGAGI. Trimming took 4 bases from V and 0 from J, leaving 4 bases between them. CDR3 protein: CASSFNSNQPQHF. In nucleotides, the CDR3 is TGTGCCAGCAGTTTCAATAGCAATCAGCCCCAGCATTTT.

The CDR3 here is CSAVIRGAGNIQYF. The CDR3 DNA follows: TGCAGTGCCGTCATACGGGGGGCAGGGAACATTCAGTACTTC. This sequence joins TRBV20-1 and TRBJ2-4, with D possibly matching TRBD2 (7 bases). The CDR3 totals 14 residues. V shed 6 bases and J shed 7 bases, with 19 bases lying between them. Germline CDR1 DFQATT, CDR2 SNEGSKA (reference sequence).

This clonotype has at least ten counts. V is TRBV7-3 and J is TRBJ2-3; TRBD2 matches at 7 bases. Germline V gene sequence: CDR1 SGHTA, CDR2 FQGTGA. This CDR3 contains 13 residues. Trimming removed 3 bases from V and 5 bases from J; junction bases left unmatched: 2. The CDR3 is CASSLGTKDTQYF. CDR3 DNA sequence: TGTGCCAGCAGCTTGGGGACTAAAGATACGCAGTATTTT.

This clonotype was seen more than once but under ten times. The V gene is TRBV11-3, the J gene TRBJ2-2; no clear D. Germline V gene sequence: CDR1 SGHNT, CDR2 YENEEA. There are 15 residues in the CDR3. Trimming removed 3 bases from V and 1 base from J, with 9 bases in between. The chain's CDR3 is CASSFGAQNTGELFF. Written as DNA, the CDR3 is TGTGCCAGCAGCTTCGGCGCCCAGAACACCGGGGAGCTGTTTTTT.

This chain connects TRBV3-1 to TRBJ2-5, with a possible D match to TRBD1 (6 bases). Germline values: CDR1 LGHDT, CDR2 YNNKEL (reference sequence). This CDR3 contains 15 residues. The V end lost 5 bases, the J end lost 2 bases, and 15 bases lay between the germline ends. CDR3 region: CASSIGQPTQETQYF. CDR3 nucleotide sequence: TGTGCCAGCAGCATCGGACAGCCTACACAAGAGACCCAGTACTTC.

The V gene is TRBV5-8, the J gene TRBJ1-5, with 7 nucleotides matching TRBD1. The germline gives CDR1 SGHTS, CDR2 YDEGEE. J gave up 1 base and V 4 bases, and 5 bases lay outside the gene matches. The CDR3 contains 15 residues. The CDR3 loop is CASSPQGMSNQPQHF. Written as DNA, the CDR3 is TGTGCCAGCAGCCCACAGGGGATGAGCAATCAGCCCCAGCATTTT.

The rearrangement uses TRBV27 and TRBJ1-2; 9 bases line up with TRBD1. The CDR3 runs to 14 residues. Unmatched junction bases numbered 9, after V lost 5 bases and J lost 8 bases. The germline gives CDR1 MNHEY, CDR2 SMNVEV (reference sequence). The CDR3 loop is CASSPSGTGWGYTF. The CDR3 DNA reads TGTGCCAGCAGTCCCTCCGGGACAGGGTGGGGCTACACCTTC.

This clonotype was detected a few times. The chain links TRBV15 to TRBJ1-5; D not certain. Trimming took off 1 base at V and 7 bases at J, with 14 bases between the two ends. The germline V gene has CDR1 LNHNV and CDR2 YYDKDF (reference sequence). This CDR3 is 15 amino acids long. DNA for the CDR3: TGTGCCACCAGCAGAGGGGCTTACCCGGGGCAGCCCCAGCATTTT. It is translated as CATSRGAYPGQPQHF.